This TCR beta chain came from a study of early T cells in non-severe SARS-CoV-2 infection. At the level of the study: Unsorted whole-blood RNA was sequenced in bulk, leaving chains unpaired.

Unique molecular identifiers were affixed to single, distinct cDNA molecules. TCRdb re-derived calls from the 5' RACE reads in MiXCR, one entry per CDR3 protein. The sample shows around 64,000 distinct CDR3 sequences, roughly 12% of them seen only once. The CDR3 has 15 amino acids. Germline V CDR1 and CDR2: SGHKS, YYEKEE (reference sequence). V gave up 5 bases and J gave up 5 bases; unmatched junction bases: 6. This TCR derives from an adult who was a healthcare worker with PCR-confirmed SARS-CoV-2 infection or an uninfected control (not recorded which). Sample: whole blood, taken at baseline. This sequence joins TRBV5-5 and TRBJ2-1; 11 nucleotides line up with TRBD2. The CDR3 DNA reads as TGTGCCAGCAGTCCGGGACTAGCGGTTAACAATGAGCAGTTCTTC. Residues: CASSPGLAVNNEQFF.